Listed below are T cell receptor beta chains from one sample, sequenced in a study of follicular helper T cells after annual influenza vaccination. TCRdb keeps only in-frame clones here, not all; method: immunoSEQ multiplex PCR. The sample lists nearly 9,000 clones; 75% to 85% were seen once. Sequencing used CXCR5+ CD38- circulating T follicular helper cells from blood, obtained 7 days after influenza vaccination. These receptors were taken from an adult who received the influenza vaccine. Both conserved end residues are part of each CDR3. Each record gives: D gene, clone size, J gene, V gene, CDR3 DNA, CDR3 protein. D genes are given only for firm matches. Not all rows give a size; the values are once, few, many and, for expanded clones, a class.

- | few | TRBJ2-2 | TRBV10-1 | TGCGCCAGCAGTGAGTCGATATCCGGGGAGCTGTTTTTT | CASSESISGELFF
TRBD1 | - | TRBJ2-2 | TRBV5-6 | TGTGCCAGCAGCTTGTACAGGGGGCGAGGCACCGGGGAGCTGTTTTTT | CASSLYRGRGTGELFF
- | - | TRBJ1-5 | TRBV10-3 | TGTGCCATCAGTGATGTTGATGTAGGCGGAAATCAGCCCCAGCATTTT | CAISDVDVGGNQPQHF
TRBD2 | - | TRBJ2-5 | TRBV2 | TGTGCCAGCAGCCCGGGACTAGCGGCAGAGACCCAGTACTTC | CASSPGLAAETQYF
- | - | TRBJ2-5 | TRBV9 | TGTGCCAGCAGCCCCGTGGACAGCGTGCAAGAGACCCAGTACTTC | CASSPVDSVQETQYF
- | - | TRBJ2-6 | TRBV27 | TGTGCCAGCCAAAAGACGAGCTCTGGGGCCAACGTCCTGACTTTC | CASQKTSSGANVLTF
- | - | TRBJ2-1 | TRBV2 | TGTGCCAGCAGGGCGACTATTAATGAGCAGTTCTTC | CASRATINEQFF
- | few | TRBJ1-5 | TRBV18 | TGTGCCAGCTCACGGGAGTATAATCAGCCCCAGCATTTT | CASSREYNQPQHF
TRBD1 | - | TRBJ1-2 | TRBV14 | TGTGCCAGCAGCCAAGCCCCGGACAGGTCTGTCTACACCTTC | CASSQAPDRSVYTF
- | - | TRBJ2-7 | TRBV28 | TGTGCCAGCAGGTTCTCGACAAATGCCTACGAGCAGTACTTC | CASRFSTNAYEQYF
- | - | TRBJ1-6 | TRBV28 | TGTGCCAGCAGAACGGGACGTAGAGTATCACCCCTCCACTTT | CASRTGRRVSPLHF
TRBD1 | once | TRBJ2-3 | TRBV6-1 | TGTGCCAGCAGCGGACAGGGGGCTTCAGATACGCAGTATTTT | CASSGQGASDTQYF
- | - | TRBJ2-6 | TRBV4-3 | TGCGCCAGCAGCCAAGGTAGGGGCGCGACTGGGGCCAACGTCCTGACTTTC | CASSQGRGATGANVLTF
- | - | TRBJ2-7 | TRBV6-1 | TGTGCCAGCGTTATTTCCGCAGGGAGCTCCTACGAGCAGTACTTC | CASVISAGSSYEQYF
- | - | TRBJ2-3 | TRBV5-1 | TGCGCCAGCAGCTTGGAAACAGGGTATTCCACAGATACGCAGTATTTT | CASSLETGYSTDTQYF
- | - | TRBJ1-1 | TRBV6-1 | TGTGCCAGCAGTGAAGAGAAGGGGAGGTTGCCTGAAGCTTTCTTT | CASSEEKGRLPEAFF
- | - | TRBJ2-3 | TRBV7-9 | TGTGCCAGCAGCCCCCTAGGGAATACGCAGTATTTT | CASSPLGNTQYF
TRBD1 | - | TRBJ2-7 | TRBV5-6 | TGTGCCAGCAGCTTAGGACAGGGAATGACCTACGAGCAGTACTTC | CASSLGQGMTYEQYF
- | - | TRBJ2-5 | TRBV19 | TGTGCCAGTAGTGGCGGGCTTCAAGAGACCCAGTACTTC | CASSGGLQETQYF
- | - | TRBJ2-1 | TRBV19 | TGTGCCAGTGCCCAGGGACGCCTGGGTGAGCAGTTCTTC | CASAQGRLGEQFF
- | - | TRBJ2-2 | TRBV7-9 | TGTGCCAGCAGCCCGAGAGGAGGGAACACCGGGGAGCTGTTTTTT | CASSPRGGNTGELFF
TRBD2 | - | TRBJ2-1 | TRBV28 | TGTGCCAGCAGCTTAGCGGGGCCTTCCTACAATGAGCAGTTCTTC | CASSLAGPSYNEQFF
- | - | TRBJ2-5 | TRBV11-2 | TGTGCCAGCAGGACCGGGACGGGATCCCAAGAGACCCAGTACTTC | CASRTGTGSQETQYF
- | few | TRBJ1-1 | TRBV4-2 | TGTGCCAGCAGCCAAGTTTCCCTGGGCACTGAAGCTTTCTTT | CASSQVSLGTEAFF
TRBD1 | - | TRBJ1-1 | TRBV28 | TGTGCCAGCAGTCTCCGGGACAGGCCGGCTGAAGCTTTCTTT | CASSLRDRPAEAFF
- | few | TRBJ1-2 | TRBV2 | TGTGCCAGCAGGGGCCCTAGGGGCTACACCTTC | CASRGPRGYTF